The clone carrying this T cell receptor beta chain was found many times. Its specificity is unknown. Germline CDR1 reads GTSNPN; CDR2 reads SVGIG (reference sequence). The CDR3 has 16 amino acids. V lost 0 bases and J lost 5; bases outside the gene matches: 6. The TCRbeta library incorporated unique molecular identifiers. TCRdb re-derived calls from the PCR reads in MiXCR, one entry per CDR3 protein. The table has under 750,000 distinct CDR3 sequences, more than 20% seen once; the top ten hold roughly 15%. This sample was taken from a study of T-cell reconstitution after alpha-beta-depleted transplantation in children. Study-wide findings and caveats: At the one-year point after transplant, T-cell counts and TCRbeta diversity were found to come mostly from T cells that had been newly produced. Several hundred expanded graft clones reportedly gave rise to the alpha-beta T cells present about two months after transplant.

This receptor was taken from a boy in the first two years of life who had a stem cell transplant for acute myeloid leukemia, so the T cells may come from the graft donor. The source material was PBMCs, mostly from graft donor cells, sampled 360 days after TCRalphabeta/CD19-depleted stem cell transplant. The rearrangement joins TRBV30 to TRBJ2-1, with 11 bases identical to TRBD1. The CDR3 is CAWSVLRGQGDNEQFF. CDR3 nucleotide sequence: TGTGCCTGGAGTGTACTCAGGGGACAGGGGGACAATGAGCAGTTCTTC.